Shown below are 27 T cell receptor beta chains from a single sample sequenced in a study of T cells in Graves' hyperthyroidism and ophthalmopathy. It was RNA transcripts that yielded the amplified TCR beta CDR3 regions. First-round RT-PCR targeting the TCR CDR3 was performed with the HTBI primer set. Each CDR3 protein is one row after TCRdb ran MiXCR on the multiplex PCR reads. The table records 600,000 to 900,000 distinct CDR3 sequences, 16% of them present only once. Material: blood. Every receptor here comes from a man between 18 and 29 years old with Graves' hyperthyroidism.

Ten or more counts support this clonotype. The chain joins TRBV18 to TRBJ1-2; possible D gene TRBD1, 6 bases. The germline V gene encodes CDR1 KGHSH and CDR2 LQKENI. The CDR3 loop spans 15 amino acids. V lost 6 bases, J lost 4 bases, and 18 bases lay in between. Written as DNA, the CDR3 is TGTGCCAGCTCCCCGAATCCTCGGACAGTCTATGGCTACACCTTC. This translates into CASSPNPRTVYGYTF.

This clonotype was picked up many times. This sequence joins TRBV30 and TRBJ2-1; perhaps TRBD2 as D (6 bases). Per the germline V gene, CDR1 is GTSNPN and CDR2 is SVGIG (reference sequence). V lost 4 bases and J lost 2, with 9 bases in between. The CDR3 runs 13 residues. CDR3 DNA sequence: TGTGCCTGGAAGCGGGTAGCCTACAATGAGCAGTTCTTC. Translation gives CAWKRVAYNEQFF.

The rearrangement links TRBV7-9 to TRBJ2-7, with a weak D call TRBD2 (6 bases). Germline V gene sequence: CDR1 SEHNR, CDR2 FQNEAQ (reference sequence). The CDR3 has 14 amino acids. V lost 0 bases and J 5 bases, leaving 11 bases between the germline ends. CDR3 coding DNA: TGTGCCAGCAGCTTAGCAGCCCAGCGGGACGAGCAGTACTTC. It yields the protein CASSLAAQRDEQYF.

This rearrangement joins TRBV9 to TRBJ2-4; D not certain. V lost 4 bases, J lost 6 bases, and 14 bases lay in between. CDR3 length: 14 amino acids. Germline-derived CDR1 and CDR2 are SGDLS and YYNGEE. As DNA, the CDR3 is TGTGCCAGCAGCCCTACGGTGGCTAGAAACATTCAGTACTTC. This translates into CASSPTVARNIQYF.

This clonotype appeared many times. The chain links TRBV3-1 to TRBJ2-7; no definite D call. Germline-derived CDR1 and CDR2 are LGHDT and YNNKEL (reference sequence). Trimming stripped 4 bases from V and 2 bases from J, with 9 bases between. The CDR3 is 13 amino acids. The CDR3: CASSRGEAYEQYF. CDR3 DNA sequence: TGTGCCAGCAGCCGCGGAGAGGCCTACGAGCAGTACTTC.

The chain is built from TRBV19 and TRBJ1-5; D unclear. The V and J ends lost 7 bases and 0 bases respectively, with 16 bases between them. Germline V lookup: CDR1 LNHDA, CDR2 SQIVND (reference sequence). CDR3 size: 16 residues. In DNA form, the CDR3 reads TGTGCCAGTAACATGGAAGCCGCTTATAGCAATCAGCCCCAGCATTTT. Amino acids: CASNMEAAYSNQPQHF.

Concerning this clonotype: A single base separates this from a much larger clone, so it may be a read error. V gene TRBV6-1 combines with J gene TRBJ2-7, with a possible D match to TRBD2 (5 bases). The germline V gene has CDR1 MNHNS and CDR2 SASEGT. This CDR3 spans 14 amino acids. The CDR3 bases are TGTGCCAGCAGGGAGGTAGGGAACTCCTACGATCAGTACTTC. Its protein is CASREVGNSYDQYF.

On this clonotype: A junction end diverges from the germline sequence, so it may reflect a read error. J is TRBJ2-7 and V is TRBV11-3, with TRBD2 identical over 8 bases. Germline V CDR1 and CDR2: SGHNT, YENEEA. This CDR3 comprises 14 residues. In nucleotides, the CDR3 is TGTGCCGGCAGCTTAAGCGGGAGCGGGTACGAGCAGTACTTC. Its translation is CAGSLSGSGYEQYF.

The chain uses TRBV20-1 and TRBJ2-1; D is unresolved. The CDR3 is 14 amino acids. V lost 7 bases and J 4 bases, leaving 17 bases between the germline ends. Per germline, CDR1 DFQATT and CDR2 SNEGSKA (reference sequence). The CDR3 spells CSEFDTSKYNEQFF. The DNA for the CDR3 is TGCAGTGAGTTCGACACATCAAAGTACAATGAGCAGTTCTTC.

This chain connects TRBV29-1 to TRBJ1-2; D is uncertain. The CDR3 runs 12 residues. Germline V lookup: CDR1 SQVTM, CDR2 ANQGSEA. V lost 4 bases and J 0 bases, leaving 6 bases between the germline ends. CDR3 DNA sequence: TGCAGCGTTGTGGTGTCTAACTATGGCTACACCTTC. Its translation: CSVVVSNYGYTF.

Ten or more counts support this clonotype. The chain is built from TRBV18 and TRBJ1-5; D is unclear. This CDR3 has 14 residues. Germline CDR1 KGHSH, CDR2 LQKENI. The V end was cut by 2 bases, the J end by 2 bases, with 7 bases between. The CDR3 DNA sequence: TGTGCCAGCTCACCAGCTGGGGGCAATCAGCCCCAGCATTTT. Translation: CASSPAGGNQPQHF.

This clonotype was detected ten times or more. The chain has TRBV6-5 and TRBJ2-7, with TRBD1 identical over 9 bases. V was clipped by 2 bases and J by 1 base; unmatched bases: 3. Germline CDR1 reads MNHEY; CDR2 reads SVGAGI. This CDR3 has 15 residues. CDR3 in amino acids: CASSYRTGASYEQYF. CDR3 bases: TGTGCCAGCAGTTACCGGACAGGGGCGTCCTACGAGCAGTACTTC.

The chain uses TRBV5-6 and TRBJ2-7; maybe TRBD1 (6 bases). The CDR3 contains 15 residues. The germline V gene encodes CDR1 SGHDT and CDR2 YYEEEE. The ends were cut back, 6 bases at V and 5 bases at J, with 21 bases in the middle. The CDR3 sequence: CASTTIVIRGDEQYF. CDR3 coding DNA: TGTGCCAGCACGACAATCGTGATCAGGGGAGACGAGCAGTACTTC.

The chain joins TRBV7-2 to TRBJ2-3, with D tentatively TRBD2 (6 bases). The CDR3 is 17 amino acids. Germline CDR1 and CDR2: SGHTA and FQGNSA. Trimming stripped 0 bases from V and 5 bases from J, with 18 bases between. The CDR3 sequence: CASSLAPSVLRVDTQYF. DNA of the CDR3: TGTGCCAGCAGCTTAGCCCCTAGCGTCCTGAGGGTAGATACGCAGTATTTT. Full variable domain (missing parts from reference TRBV7-2 and TRBJ2-3): GAGVSQSPSNKVTEKGKDVELRCDPISGHTALYWYRQSLGQGLEFLIYFQGNSAPDKSGLPSDRFSAERTGGSVSTLTIQRTQQEDSAVYLCASSLAPSVLRVDTQYFGPGTRLTVL.

The rearrangement joins TRBV30 to TRBJ1-1; 7 bases agree with TRBD1. V lost 1 base, J lost 2 bases, and 7 bases stayed unmatched. The CDR3 extends over 15 amino acids. Germline CDR1 reads GTSNPN; CDR2 reads SVGIG (reference sequence). The CDR3 DNA sequence: TGTGCCTGGAGTGCCGCCCTAGGGGGCAACACTGAAGCTTTCTTT. Protein sequence: CAWSAALGGNTEAFF.

The sample holds a few counts of this clonotype. The chain carries TRBV5-5 and TRBJ2-7; 7 bases fit TRBD1. CDR1 and CDR2 (germline): SGHKS, YYEKEE (reference sequence). The CDR3 length is 15 residues. Trimming at V came to 3 bases and at J to 3 bases, leaving 9 bases not matched to a gene. The CDR3 DNA reads TGTGCCAGCAGCTCGCCGGGGACAGCTAACTACGAGCAGTACTTC. Translated: CASSSPGTANYEQYF.

The J gene is TRBJ1-4, the V gene TRBV6-1; possibly TRBD1 for D (5 bases). Deletions cut 5 bases from V and 7 bases from J, with 14 bases between. Per germline, CDR1 MNHNS and CDR2 SASEGT. This CDR3 comprises 14 residues. The CDR3 sequence: CASSSWGVIEKLFF. CDR3 nucleotide sequence: TGTGCCAGCAGTTCATGGGGGGTTATTGAAAAACTGTTTTTT.

The sample holds a few counts of this clonotype. The gene calls are TRBV6-1 and TRBJ1-2; D may be TRBD1 (5 bases). This CDR3 comprises 11 residues. Germline V gives CDR1 MNHNS, CDR2 SASEGT. The germline V and J ends were trimmed by 5 bases and 10 bases, with 11 bases remaining between them. In DNA form, the CDR3 reads TGTGCCAGCAGTACCGGGACCCTCTACACCTTC. Translation gives CASSTGTLYTF.

This clonotype has ten or more counts. The chain has TRBV19 and TRBJ2-1; tentative D call: TRBD1 (6 bases). The V gene lost 5 bases and the J gene lost 0 bases, with 14 bases spanning the gap. This CDR3 region has 16 residues. Germline assignment: CDR1 LNHDA and CDR2 SQIVND (reference sequence). The CDR3 here is CASSLLQGRSYNEQFF. DNA for the CDR3: TGTGCCAGTAGTCTCTTACAGGGCCGCTCCTACAATGAGCAGTTCTTC.

This chain uses TRBV28 with TRBJ1-1; 9 positions match TRBD1. This CDR3 contains 17 residues. The V segment lost 5 bases and the J segment 0 bases; nucleotides outside the gene matches: 10. CDR1 is MDHEN and CDR2 is SYDVKM in the germline V gene. The DNA for the CDR3 is TGTGCCAGCAGTCCTCTAACCGGGACAGGGCTGAACACTGAAGCTTTCTTT. It encodes CASSPLTGTGLNTEAFF.

This clonotype was observed at least ten times. This rearrangement joins TRBV11-2 to TRBJ2-5; D call uncertain. Germline V gives CDR1 SGHAT, CDR2 FQNNGV. This CDR3 spans 16 amino acids. The germline V and J ends were trimmed by 5 bases and 5 bases, with 21 bases remaining between them. The DNA for the CDR3 is TGTGCCAGCAGCCGGGTGGTTTTGGAAGGGCGGGAGACCCAGTACTTC. Translated, it gives CASSRVVLEGRETQYF. Filled out from reference TRBV11-2 and TRBJ2-5, the complete variable domain reads EAGVAQSPRYKIIEKRQSVAFWCNPISGHATLYWYQQILGQGPKLLIQFQNNGVVDDSQLPKDRFSAERLKGVDSTLKIQPAKLEDSAVYLCASSRVVLEGRETQYFGPGTRLLVL.

This CDR3 reads CASSYGTGGFYEQYF. The CDR3 nucleotides are TGTGCCAGCAGTTACGGTACAGGCGGGTTCTACGAGCAGTACTTC. The chain has TRBV6-5 and TRBJ2-7; possibly TRBD1 or TRBD2 for D (5 bases each). CDR1 is MNHEY, CDR2 SVGAGI, per germline. Trimming left V 2 bases short and J 3 bases short, with 14 bases between. The CDR3 consists of 15 residues.

This sequence joins TRBV6-2 or TRBV6-3 and TRBJ1-5; D ambiguous. Per the germline V gene, CDR1 is MNHEY and CDR2 is SVGEGT. This CDR3 has 12 residues. V lost 8 bases and J 8 bases, leaving 13 bases between the germline ends. CDR3 DNA sequence: TGTGCCAGCGGGGAGGCCGTGGAGCCCCAGCATTTT. It codes for CASGEAVEPQHF.

This clonotype was seen at least ten times. The rearrangement joins TRBV9 to TRBJ2-5; 8 bases map to TRBD2. CDR3 length equals 16 residues. Trimming cost V 0 bases and J 4 bases; bases outside gene matches: 8. Looked up from germline, CDR1 is SGDLS and CDR2 is YYNGEE. The CDR3 loop is CASSVDAASGRETQYF. The DNA of the CDR3 is TGTGCCAGCAGCGTAGATGCGGCTAGCGGGCGAGAGACCCAGTACTTC.

A word on this clonotype: Possible read error: a much larger clone is one base away. The chain links TRBV18 to TRBJ2-7, with no clear D. Germline loops: CDR1 KGHSH, CDR2 LQKENI. The V end lost 3 bases, the J end lost 6 bases, and 9 bases lay between the germline ends. This CDR3 contains 12 residues. The CDR3 loop reads CASSPGFAEQYF. DNA of the CDR3: TGTGCCAGCTCACCGGGATTTGCCGAGCAGTACTTC.

The gene calls are TRBV7-2 and TRBJ1-2; the D gene is possibly TRBD1 (6 bases). The CDR3 is made up of 15 amino acids. Trimming removed 1 base at V and 0 bases at J, with 9 bases between. Germline V gene sequence: CDR1 SGHTA, CDR2 FQGNSA. The CDR3 DNA reads as TGTGCCAGCAGCTTAGTAGGGACACCTAACTATGGCTACACCTTC. Protein product: CASSLVGTPNYGYTF.

In this sample, this clonotype turned up many times. This chain uses TRBV7-8 with TRBJ2-7, with D perhaps matching TRBD2 (6 bases). CDR1 and CDR2 from the germline V gene are SGHVS and FQNEAQ. This CDR3 is built from 14 residues. V dropped 5 bases and J dropped 2 bases, with 13 bases sitting between them. Here the CDR3 reads CASSQRTTTYEQYF. The CDR3 DNA follows: TGTGCCAGCAGCCAACGGACTACCACCTACGAGCAGTACTTC.